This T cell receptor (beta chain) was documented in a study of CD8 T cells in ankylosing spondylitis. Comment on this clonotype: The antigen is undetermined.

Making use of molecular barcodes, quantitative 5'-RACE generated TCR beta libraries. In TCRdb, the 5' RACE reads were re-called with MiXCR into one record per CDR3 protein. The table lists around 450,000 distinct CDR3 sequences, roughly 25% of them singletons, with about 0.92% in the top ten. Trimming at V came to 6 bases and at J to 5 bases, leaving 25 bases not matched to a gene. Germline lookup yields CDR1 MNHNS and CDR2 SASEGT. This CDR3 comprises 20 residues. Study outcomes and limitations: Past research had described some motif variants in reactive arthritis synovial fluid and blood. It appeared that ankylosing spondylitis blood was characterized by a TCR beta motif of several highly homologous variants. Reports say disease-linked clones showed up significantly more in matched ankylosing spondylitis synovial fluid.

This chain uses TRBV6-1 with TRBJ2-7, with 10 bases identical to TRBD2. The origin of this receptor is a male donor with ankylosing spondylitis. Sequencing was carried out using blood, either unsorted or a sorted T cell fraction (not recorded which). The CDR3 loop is CASRTAGGGFGSAVVDEQYF. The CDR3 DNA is TGTGCCAGCAGGACAGCGGGAGGGGGGTTTGGTTCGGCGGTTGTTGACGAGCAGTACTTC.